The 2 T cell receptor beta chains in this list originate from one sample, sequenced in a study of OX40 agonist ivuxolimab in advanced cancers. Generated by immunoSEQ multiplex PCR, the TCRdb table keeps only in-frame clones and is missing some. Among roughly 76,000 clones, roughly 90% were seen once, and the ten largest hold about 2.3%. The input for sequencing was CD4+ or CD8+ T cells sorted from blood, taken in a trial of the OX40 agonist ivuxolimab. Every receptor here comes from an adult with an advanced solid tumor such as melanoma, head and neck, liver or kidney cancer.

This clone was counted a single time. This chain uses TRBV11-2 with TRBJ2-7; the D gene is possibly TRBD1 (5 bases). Germline CDR1 reads SGHAT; CDR2 reads FQNNGV. This CDR3 contains 14 residues. The V gene lost 1 base and the J gene lost 5 bases, with 12 bases spanning the gap. The DNA for the CDR3 is TGTGCCAGCAGCTTAGTTGGTGTGGGGCACGAGCAGTACTTC. Its protein product is CASSLVGVGHEQYF.

The rearrangement joins TRBV30 to TRBJ1-5, with TRBD1 identical over 7 bases. Trimming at V came to 2 bases and at J to 1 base, leaving 11 bases not matched to a gene. From germline, CDR1 is GTSNPN and CDR2 SVGIG (reference sequence). The CDR3 covers 17 residues. CDR3 nucleotides: TGTGCCTGGAGTTCGGCTAGGGGGCTTGGGAGCAATCAGCCCCAGCATTTT. Amino acid sequence: CAWSSARGLGSNQPQHF.